This T cell receptor beta chain appears in the sequencing data of a study of cytomegalovirus exposure and HLA in healthy donors. Use of 60 Vbeta and 13 Jbeta primers characterized the PCR. Per the authors' pipeline: Roughly 10 million shared chains were among the approximately 80 million unique TCR beta chains that a later analysis counted. Sequencing used immunoSEQ multiplex PCR; TCRdb keeps in-frame clones, though not all of them. Clone size and the V and J calls come from that table; the DNA yielded D and trimming. The table has under 250,000 clones, approximately 85% seen once. Of note for this clone: Its target is not known.

Study findings and constraints: The records held CMV serostatus as the only immune exposure information. Prior analysis indicated that the majority of TCR beta V segments exhibited productivity approximately 90% or approximately 30% of the time. A later examination showed that TCR association rates differed by HLA locus, with DRB1 most and HLA-C fewest.

Sequencing was done on a sample of PBMCs. This TCR came from a woman in her fifties or sixties in good health and CMV-seronegative.

This chain's CDR3 is CATSRDPGTAPYNEQFF. CDR3 coding DNA: TGTGCCACCAGCAGAGACCCCGGGACAGCCCCATACAATGAGCAGTTCTTC. The J gene is TRBJ2-1, the V gene TRBV15, with 7 bases lining up with TRBD1. Per germline, CDR1 LNHNV and CDR2 YYDKDF (reference sequence). The V and J ends lost 0 bases and 4 bases, in that order; junction bases with no gene match: 9. This CDR3 contains 17 residues.